The 31 T cell receptor beta chains presented below share a single source sample, sequenced in a study of cytomegalovirus exposure and HLA in healthy donors. PCR used 60 Vbeta primers and 13 Jbeta primers. The table came from immunoSEQ multiplex PCR; TCRdb's copy has only in-frame clones and leaves some out. In the table there are 150,000 to 200,000 clones, approximately 78% of which are singletons. The specimen sequenced was PBMCs. Receptors originate from a girl under 10 years old in good health and CMV-seropositive.

This chain joins TRBV27 and TRBJ2-3; no firm D call. The CDR3 is 12 residues long. Trimming cost V 3 bases and J 4 bases, with 5 bases left between them. Germline lookup yields CDR1 MNHEY and CDR2 SMNVEV (reference sequence). CDR3 in DNA: TGTGCCAGCAGTTTTATCGCAGATACGCAGTATTTT. Translation gives CASSFIADTQYF.

V and J are TRBV7-9 and TRBJ1-2, with D unclear. The CDR3 runs to 14 residues. Germline V gene lookup returns CDR1 SEHNR and CDR2 FQNEAQ (reference sequence). V lost 0 bases, J lost 4 bases, and 9 bases lay in between. CDR3 loop: CASSLATRGYGYTF. Here the CDR3 DNA reads TGTGCCAGCAGCTTAGCTACGAGAGGCTATGGCTACACCTTC.

Note on this clone: This specimen includes other DNA sequences encoding the same CDR3. The gene calls are TRBV29-1 and TRBJ1-1; TRBD1 aligns across 10 bases. Per germline, CDR1 SQVTM and CDR2 ANQGSEA. The CDR3 has 12 residues. With V trimmed by 4 bases and J by 7 bases, 3 bases remained unmatched. The CDR3 reads CSVGQGASEAFF. Written as DNA, the CDR3 is TGCAGCGTTGGACAGGGGGCGAGTGAAGCTTTCTTT.

The chain has TRBV5-1 and TRBJ2-7, with 8 bases matching TRBD1. Germline-derived CDR1 and CDR2 are SGHRS and YFSETQ. The J segment lost 2 bases and the V segment lost 2 bases, leaving 12 bases of the junction unmatched. CDR3 length: 17 residues. The CDR3 DNA reads as TGCGCCAGCAGCTTTCCCGCGACGGGACAGGACCCCTACGAGCAGTACTTC. It is translated as CASSFPATGQDPYEQYF. Supplemented by reference TRBV5-1 and TRBJ2-7, the full variable domain reads KAGVTQTPRYLIKTRGQQVTLSCSPISGHRSVSWYQQTPGQGLQFLFEYFSETQRNKGNFPGRFSGRQFSNSRSEMNVSTLELGDSALYLCASSFPATGQDPYEQYFGPGTRLTVT.

This clone turned up a few times. The chain carries TRBV5-1 and TRBJ2-7; 7 bases map to TRBD2. The ends lost 0 bases at V and 3 bases at J; junction bases unmatched: 6. Germline values: CDR1 SGHRS, CDR2 YFSETQ. This CDR3 region has 15 residues. In DNA, the CDR3 is TGCGCCAGCAGCTTGGGCGGGAGATCCCACTACGAGCAGTACTTC. As protein: CASSLGGRSHYEQYF.

The V gene is TRBV11-2, the J gene TRBJ1-3, with D perhaps matching TRBD1 (6 bases). This CDR3 is 15 amino acids long. From germline, CDR1 is SGHAT and CDR2 FQNNGV. V was shortened by 0 bases and J by 4 bases, with 10 bases between the two germline ends. CDR3 region: CASSLEGAQGNTIYF. The CDR3 coding sequence is TGTGCCAGCAGCTTAGAGGGGGCGCAAGGAAACACCATATATTTT.

V usage is TRBV6-4 and J usage is TRBJ2-7, with D possibly matching TRBD1 (6 bases). The V end lost 4 bases, the J end lost 3 bases, and 10 bases lay between the germline ends. This CDR3 comprises 13 residues. Germline V gives CDR1 MRHNA, CDR2 SNTAGT. The CDR3 region is CASSGTDYYEQYF. The CDR3, as DNA: TGTGCCAGCAGTGGGACAGATTACTACGAGCAGTACTTC.

The chain uses TRBV2 and TRBJ2-7; no clear D. The germline V gene encodes CDR1 SNHLY and CDR2 FYNNEI. The V and J ends lost 6 bases and 0 bases respectively, with 12 bases between them. The CDR3 consists of 14 residues. The CDR3 region is CASRPQVSSYEQYF. CDR3 DNA sequence: TGTGCCAGCAGACCTCAGGTGAGCTCCTACGAGCAGTACTTC.

This rearrangement joins TRBV27 to TRBJ2-3; D is unclear. V lost 4 bases, J lost 5 bases, and 16 bases lay in between. CDR1 is MNHEY and CDR2 is SMNVEV in the germline V gene (reference sequence). The CDR3 has 15 amino acids. This CDR3 reads CASSSSVGRIDTQYF. The CDR3, as DNA: TGTGCCAGCAGTTCGAGCGTCGGCCGTATAGATACGCAGTATTTT.

The chain joins TRBV28 to TRBJ2-2; a possible D gene is TRBD1 (5 bases). This CDR3 has 16 amino acids. Germline CDR1 reads MDHEN; CDR2 reads SYDVKM. Trimming cost V 3 bases and J 6 bases, with 17 bases left between them. CDR3 sequence: CASSFSAGLVAGELFF. For the CDR3, the DNA is TGTGCCAGCAGTTTTTCGGCAGGGTTGGTTGCCGGGGAGCTGTTTTTT.

The chain recombines TRBV19 with TRBJ2-5; TRBD2 aligns across 7 bases. Trimming took 6 bases from V and 3 from J; bases not matched to a gene: 7. The germline V gene encodes CDR1 LNHDA and CDR2 SQIVND (reference sequence). This CDR3 contains 14 residues. The CDR3 DNA reads TGTGCCAGTAGGGAATGGGAGGGCAAAGAGACCCAGTACTTC. It encodes CASREWEGKETQYF. Full variable domain (missing parts from reference TRBV19 and TRBJ2-5): DGGITQSPKYLFRKEGQNVTLSCEQNLNHDAMYWYRQDPGQGLRLIYYSQIVNDFQKGDIAEGYSVSREKKESFPLTVTSAQKNPTAFYLCASREWEGKETQYFGPGTRLLVL.

V is TRBV14 and J is TRBJ1-2; weak D call: TRBD1 (5 bases). This CDR3 comprises 14 residues. CDR1 and CDR2 from the germline V gene are SGHDN and FVKESK. The V end was cut by 0 bases, the J end by 4 bases, with 9 bases between. CDR3 sequence: CASSQDVGGYGYTF. As DNA, the CDR3 is TGTGCCAGCAGCCAAGATGTGGGGGGCTATGGCTACACCTTC.

The CDR3, as DNA: TGCAGCGTTGATTACGCAGGGAGGTTGAACACTGAAGCTTTCTTT. This translates into CSVDYAGRLNTEAFF. The chain combines TRBV29-1 with TRBJ1-1; TRBD1 is a possible D gene (5 bases). Looked up from germline, CDR1 is SQVTM and CDR2 is ANQGSEA. Trimming took off 3 bases at V and 0 bases at J, with 14 bases between the two ends. The CDR3 sequence is 15 residues long.

This chain uses TRBV9 with TRBJ2-3; tentative D call: TRBD2 (6 bases). The CDR3 runs to 15 residues. The germline V gene encodes CDR1 SGDLS and CDR2 YYNGEE. Trimming pared 2 bases from V and 2 bases from J, leaving 12 bases between. The CDR3 nucleotides read TGTGCCAGCAGCGTGTCCGGGAGCTACACAGATACGCAGTATTTT. Translation: CASSVSGSYTDTQYF.

The chain carries TRBV2 and TRBJ1-5; TRBD1 matches 9 bases. The V gene end was trimmed by 6 bases and the J gene end by 5 bases; junction bases not matched to a gene: 8. Germline assignment: CDR1 SNHLY and CDR2 FYNNEI. The CDR3 covers 15 residues. The CDR3 nucleotides are TGTGCCAGCAGCGTGAACCGGGACAGGGATCAGCCCCAGCATTTT. Residues: CASSVNRDRDQPQHF.

V and J are TRBV27 and TRBJ2-7, with 11 bases lining up with TRBD2. Trimming cost V 7 bases and J 2 bases; bases outside gene matches: 4. From germline, CDR1 is MNHEY and CDR2 SMNVEV (reference sequence). The CDR3 is made up of 14 amino acids. The CDR3 DNA is TGTGCCAGCACCTCTAGCGGGAGGCCCTACGAGCAGTACTTC. Translation gives CASTSSGRPYEQYF.

This rearrangement joins TRBV5-3 to TRBJ1-1; 10 bases match TRBD1. TRBV5-3 is placed among ORFs of uncertain function. Trimming at V came to 2 bases and at J to 3 bases, leaving 7 bases not matched to a gene. CDR3 length: 16 amino acids. CDR3 nucleotide sequence: TGTGCCAGAAGCTTCGATATGACAGGGGGCCACACTGAAGCTTTCTTT. This codes for CARSFDMTGGHTEAFF.

This clone has more than one count but fewer than ten. This chain links TRBV5-1 with TRBJ2-1; 10 bases match TRBD2. J lost 7 bases, V lost 0 bases, and 7 bases had no gene match. Germline assignment: CDR1 SGHRS and CDR2 YFSETQ. CDR3 length: 16 amino acids. The CDR3 nucleotides read TGCGCCAGCAGCTTGGGCCCTAGCGGGAGTTGGAATGAGCAGTTCTTC. Amino acids: CASSLGPSGSWNEQFF.

This clone was counted only a few times. The V call is TRBV6-1, the J call TRBJ2-2; 7 bases fit TRBD1. This CDR3 spans 15 amino acids. The germline CDR1 and CDR2 sequences are MNHNS and SASEGT. With 2 bases clipped from V and 5 bases from J, the junction kept 5 bases outside the gene matches. The DNA of the CDR3 is TGTGCCAGCAGTGAAAATCCAGGGGGAACCGGGGAGCTGTTTTTT. Translated, it gives CASSENPGGTGELFF.

The CDR3 loop reads CSVQASYEQYF. CDR3 DNA sequence: TGCAGTGTACAGGCCTCCTACGAGCAGTACTTC. The V gene is TRBV20-1, the J gene TRBJ2-7, with a tentative D call TRBD1 (5 bases). The V gene lost 7 bases and the J gene lost 0 bases, with 7 bases spanning the gap. Germline lookup yields CDR1 DFQATT and CDR2 SNEGSKA (reference sequence). The CDR3 is 11 amino acids.

This sequence joins TRBV11-2 and TRBJ1-1; TRBD1 might be the D (5 bases). Per the germline V gene, CDR1 is SGHAT and CDR2 is FQNNGV. This CDR3 has 13 residues. Deletions cut 5 bases from V and 4 bases from J, with 11 bases between. The CDR3 region is CASSPFGGTEAFF. The CDR3 DNA is TGTGCCAGCAGCCCATTCGGGGGCACTGAAGCTTTCTTT.

This clone has just one count. The chain links TRBV4-1 to TRBJ1-5; 8 nucleotides match TRBD1. Germline V lookup: CDR1 MGHRA, CDR2 YSYEKL. The CDR3 loop spans 17 amino acids. Trimming removed 0 bases from V and 6 bases from J; junction bases left unmatched: 10. The CDR3 DNA reads as TGCGCCAGCAGCCAAGATTGGAACAGGGGGTCGGGTCAGCCCCAGCATTTT. Translation: CASSQDWNRGSGQPQHF.

The chain couples TRBV4-1 to TRBJ1-1; D not resolved. The CDR3 contains 15 residues. The V gene lost 4 bases and the J gene lost 1 base, with 13 bases spanning the gap. The germline V gene has CDR1 MGHRA and CDR2 YSYEKL. The CDR3 nucleotides read TGCGCCAGCAGCCCCCAAGGAGGCTCGAACACTGAAGCTTTCTTT. It encodes CASSPQGGSNTEAFF.

The chain employs TRBV4-2 and TRBJ2-7; unclear D gene. This CDR3 contains 16 residues. V lost 2 bases, J lost 0 bases, and 14 bases lay in between. CDR1 is LGHNA and CDR2 is YNFKEQ in the germline V gene. CDR3 DNA: TGTGCCAGCAGCCAACTTCCCGGCGACAACTCCTACGAGCAGTACTTC. Protein product: CASSQLPGDNSYEQYF.

The V call is TRBV6-6, the J call TRBJ2-1, with D possibly being TRBD2 (5 bases). CDR3 length: 13 residues. The germline V gene has CDR1 MNHNY and CDR2 SVGAGI (reference sequence). V lost 5 bases and J 2 bases, leaving 7 bases between the germline ends. CDR3 sequence reads: CASSREPYNEQFF. The CDR3 bases are TGTGCCAGCAGTCGGGAACCCTACAATGAGCAGTTCTTC.

Turning to this clone: Other DNA sequences in the sample encode the same CDR3. The chain recombines TRBV27 with TRBJ2-3, with a tentative D call TRBD1 (5 bases). With 0 bases removed from V and 4 bases from J, the gap between germline ends came to 8 bases. Germline V gene data show CDR1 as MNHEY and CDR2 as SMNVEV (reference sequence). This CDR3 comprises 14 residues. The CDR3 bases are TGTGCCAGCAGTTTATCCCAGGGCTCAGATACGCAGTATTTT. The encoded protein is CASSLSQGSDTQYF.

This rearrangement joins TRBV18 to TRBJ1-5; no firm D call. With 8 bases removed from V and 0 bases from J, the gap between germline ends came to 8 bases. The CDR3 length is 13 residues. Germline CDR1 reads KGHSH; CDR2 reads LQKENI. The CDR3 DNA sequence: TGTGCCAGCCAGGATTATAGCAATCAGCCCCAGCATTTT. Amino acids: CASQDYSNQPQHF.

The chain is built from TRBV10-3 and TRBJ1-2; D possibly corresponds to TRBD1 (5 bases). Germline-derived CDR1 and CDR2 are ENHRY and SYGVKD. The CDR3 totals 10 residues. The V end lost 10 bases, the J end lost 6 bases, and 9 bases lay between the germline ends. The CDR3 DNA reads TGTGCCACCAGGGCGGATGGCTACACCTTC. This sequence encodes CATRADGYTF.

The chain couples TRBV4-1 to TRBJ1-5; 9 nucleotides match TRBD1. The CDR3 runs to 15 residues. With V trimmed by 1 base and J by 14 bases, 12 bases remained unmatched. The germline V gene has CDR1 MGHRA and CDR2 YSYEKL. The CDR3 spells CASSQVIGTGMPEHF. The CDR3 DNA follows: TGCGCCAGCAGCCAAGTCATTGGGACAGGGATGCCTGAGCATTTT.

CDR3 sequence: CSGRTGDGTEAFF. CDR3 nucleotide sequence: TGCAGCGGACGTACAGGGGACGGGACTGAAGCTTTCTTT. The genes are TRBV29-1 and TRBJ1-1; 7 bases align to TRBD1. The germline gives CDR1 SQVTM, CDR2 ANQGSEA. The CDR3 spans 13 residues. The ends lost 7 bases at V and 5 bases at J; junction bases unmatched: 10.

The chain combines TRBV19 with TRBJ1-1; D is unclear. The CDR3 is 14 residues long. Trimming took off 1 base at V and 2 bases at J, with 8 bases between the two ends. Germline V gene sequence: CDR1 LNHDA, CDR2 SQIVND (reference sequence). CDR3 bases: TGTGCCAGTAGTATAGGGACGGGAAACACTGAAGCTTTCTTT. Translating it yields CASSIGTGNTEAFF.